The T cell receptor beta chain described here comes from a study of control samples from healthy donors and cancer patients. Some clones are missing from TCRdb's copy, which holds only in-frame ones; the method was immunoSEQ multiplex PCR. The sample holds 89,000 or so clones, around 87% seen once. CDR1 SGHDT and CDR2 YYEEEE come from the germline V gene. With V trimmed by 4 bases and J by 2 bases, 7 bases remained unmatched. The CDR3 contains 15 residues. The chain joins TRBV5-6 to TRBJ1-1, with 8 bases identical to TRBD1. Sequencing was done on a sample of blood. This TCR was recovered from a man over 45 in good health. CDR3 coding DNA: TGTGCCAGCAGCCATGGACAGGGATATAACACTGAAGCTTTCTTT. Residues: CASSHGQGYNTEAFF.